This TCR beta chain was sequenced in a study of early T cells in non-severe SARS-CoV-2 infection. TCRdb re-called the 5' RACE reads with MiXCR, one entry per CDR3 protein. The top ten hold about 7.8% of the sample, which has roughly 81,000 distinct CDR3 sequences, approximately 6% seen once. Many counts were recorded for this clonotype. With 10 bases removed from V and 7 bases from J, the gap between germline ends came to 22 bases. Germline CDR1 reads MDHEN; CDR2 reads SYDVKM. The CDR3 extends over 14 amino acids. Sequenced material: whole blood. This sequence joins TRBV28 and TRBJ2-5; D is unclear. This TCR was recovered from an adult who was a healthcare worker with PCR-confirmed SARS-CoV-2 infection or an uninfected control (not recorded which). The CDR3 sequence is CATLPPRPVPTQYF. CDR3 sequence (DNA): TGTGCCACCCTACCTCCTAGACCCGTGCCGACCCAGTACTTC.